These 14 T cell receptor beta chains came from one sample sequenced in a study of T-cell reconstitution after alpha-beta-depleted transplantation in children (dated by TCRdb to between 2015 and 2016). The treatment or condition label corresponds to: allogeneic hematopoietic cell transplantation with graft depleted of TCRalphabeta T cells and CD19 B cells. Libraries were constructed by PCR. Instrument used: Illumina HiSeq 2500. TCR library preparation used molecular barcoding, with unique molecular identifiers applied to normalize quantification of the TCRbeta repertoire. TCRdb ran its own pipeline on the public reads, namely fastp trimming at Q25 and MiXCR clone calling, and kept in-frame beta chains. Rows matching on CDR3 protein sequence are summarized as one entry with the most common DNA and genes. Counted in this sample were about a million distinct CDR3 sequences; 25% to 35% of them appeared once. The ten most abundant clones make up roughly 31% of the sample.

The specimen was PBMCs, mostly from graft donor cells, collected 360 days after TCRalphabeta/CD19-depleted stem cell transplant. The receptors were sampled from a boy under two years old who had a stem cell transplant for SCID, so the T cells may come from the graft donor.

The CDR3 spells CASGRGPADTQYF. The CDR3 DNA reads TGTGCCAGCGGCAGGGGGCCGGCAGATACGCAGTATTTT. The chain couples TRBV6-5 to TRBJ2-3; 8 bases are a match to TRBD1. Germline CDR1 and CDR2: MNHEY and SVGAGI. The CDR3 totals 13 residues. V gave up 8 bases and J gave up 4 bases; unmatched junction bases: 5.

This sequence joins TRBV7-9 and TRBJ2-7; 7 nucleotides agree with TRBD2. This CDR3 comprises 13 residues. Germline CDR1 and CDR2: SEHNR and FQNEAQ (reference sequence). Germline trimming cut 5 bases from V and 10 bases from J; bases unmatched to any gene: 11. The CDR3 DNA follows: TGTGCCAGCAGCCCCCGGAGGGAGGGGCAACAGTACTTC. As protein: CASSPRREGQQYF. Using reference TRBV7-9 and TRBJ2-7 for the parts outside the CDR3, the full variable domain is DTGVSQNPRHKITKRGQNVTFRCDPISEHNRLYWYRQTLGQGPEFLTYFQNEAQLEKSRLLSDRFSAERPKGSFSTLEIQRTEQGDSAMYLCASSPRREGQQYFGPGTRLTVT.

This chain connects TRBV20-1 to TRBJ1-1; no definite D call. V shed 1 base and J shed 5 bases, with 11 bases lying between them. CDR3 size: 13 residues. The germline CDR1 and CDR2 sequences are DFQATT and SNEGSKA (reference sequence). The CDR3 protein is CSARGDRRTEAFF. The CDR3 region has the DNA TGCAGTGCTAGAGGGGATCGCAGGACTGAAGCTTTCTTT.

This clonotype was picked up many times. The rearrangement joins TRBV5-4 to TRBJ2-3; 7 nucleotides align to TRBD1. The CDR3 is 16 residues long. Germline V gene data show CDR1 as SGHNT and CDR2 as YYREEE (reference sequence). The ends lost 3 bases at V and 0 bases at J; junction bases unmatched: 7. DNA for the CDR3: TGTGCCAGCAGCTGGGGGACAGACTTTAGCACAGATACGCAGTATTTT. Protein sequence: CASSWGTDFSTDTQYF.

This clonotype was counted only a few times. The chain has TRBV5-5 and TRBJ2-1, with 10 bases identical to TRBD2. J was trimmed by 5 bases and V by 1 base; bases with no gene match: 12. The germline CDR1 and CDR2 sequences are SGHKS and YYEKEE (reference sequence). The CDR3 has 18 amino acids. The CDR3 DNA reads TGTGCCAGCAGCTTGCCGGCTTGGATAGCGGGGGGCCACAATGAGCAGTTCTTC. Protein sequence: CASSLPAWIAGGHNEQFF.

This clonotype was found a few times. This chain joins TRBV20-1 and TRBJ2-3; D unclear. The V end was cut by 6 bases, the J end by 2 bases, with 15 bases between. The CDR3 is made up of 14 amino acids. Germline V gene data show CDR1 as DFQATT and CDR2 as SNEGSKA (reference sequence). The CDR3 here is CSATTPAVTDTQYF. In nucleotides, the CDR3 is TGCAGTGCCACCACGCCGGCGGTCACAGATACGCAGTATTTT.

This clonotype occurred many times. V gene TRBV4-1 combines with J gene TRBJ2-7, with D tentatively TRBD1 (6 bases). This CDR3 has 14 amino acids. Germline CDR1 reads MGHRA; CDR2 reads YSYEKL. V lost 4 bases and J 0 bases, leaving 10 bases between the germline ends. CDR3 coding DNA: TGCGCCAGCAGCCCCAGGGACAACTCCTACGAGCAGTACTTC. Its protein product is CASSPRDNSYEQYF.

The gene calls are TRBV20-1 and TRBJ2-7; D assignment may be TRBD1 or TRBD2 (5 bases each). This CDR3 is 15 amino acids long. Trimming shortened V by 1 base and J by 3 bases, and 16 bases separated the two germline ends. Germline lookup yields CDR1 DFQATT and CDR2 SNEGSKA (reference sequence). The CDR3 loop is CSARGGKEGIYEQYF. The DNA of the CDR3 is TGCAGTGCTAGAGGGGGAAAAGAGGGGATCTACGAGCAGTACTTC.

There are many counts of this clonotype. The rearrangement links TRBV9 to TRBJ2-1; a weak D match, TRBD1 (5 bases). This CDR3 has 14 amino acids. With 4 bases removed from V and 5 bases from J, the gap between germline ends came to 13 bases. Germline V gene sequence: CDR1 SGDLS, CDR2 YYNGEE. CDR3 in amino acids: CASSSRQYDNEQFF. The CDR3 region has the DNA TGTGCCAGCAGCTCCCGACAGTACGACAATGAGCAGTTCTTC.

The chain combines TRBV28 with TRBJ2-1; the D gene is possibly TRBD2 (6 bases). V gave up 2 bases and J gave up 7 bases, with 12 bases separating them. This CDR3 has 14 residues. Germline V lookup: CDR1 MDHEN, CDR2 SYDVKM. CDR3 DNA sequence: TGTGCCAGCAGTTTAGGGCTTGGGGGGAATGAGCAGTTCTTC. It codes for CASSLGLGGNEQFF.

This clonotype has only a few counts. The J gene is TRBJ2-7, the V gene TRBV12-3 or TRBV12-4, with 7 bases that match TRBD1. V dropped 5 bases and J dropped 2; count of bases not matched to a gene: 15. The CDR3 totals 17 residues. CDR3 sequence: CASSAQSRTGLTYEQYF. Written as DNA, the CDR3 is TGTGCCAGCAGTGCTCAATCCCGGACAGGCTTGACCTACGAGCAGTACTTC.

This clonotype was seen a handful of times. The chain combines TRBV12-3 or TRBV12-4 with TRBJ1-4; tentative D call: TRBD1 (5 bases). CDR3 length: 16 amino acids. Trimming cost V 3 bases and J 1 base, with 12 bases left between them. The DNA of the CDR3 is TGTGCCAGCAGTTTCGGGGCTATCCGAACTAATGAAAAACTGTTTTTT. Amino acid sequence: CASSFGAIRTNEKLFF.

The rearrangement uses TRBV6-5 and TRBJ1-1; D might be TRBD1 (6 bases). CDR1 and CDR2 (germline): MNHEY, SVGAGI. This CDR3 has 14 residues. V was clipped by 6 bases and J by 1 base, with 12 bases between them. The CDR3 loop reads CASSYGQQNTEAFF. CDR3 nucleotide sequence: TGTGCCAGCAGCTACGGACAGCAGAACACTGAAGCTTTCTTT.

This chain connects TRBV3-1 to TRBJ2-5; 10 bases fit TRBD2. The ends lost 2 bases at V and 2 bases at J; junction bases unmatched: 2. The CDR3 spans 15 residues. Germline lookup yields CDR1 LGHDT and CDR2 YNNKEL (reference sequence). The CDR3 bases are TGTGCCAGCAGCCAAACTAGCGGGGCGCAAGAGACCCAGTACTTC. Its translation is CASSQTSGAQETQYF.